This passage covers 22 T cell receptor beta chains from one sample sequenced in a study of control samples from healthy donors and cancer patients. TCRdb's table, derived via immunoSEQ multiplex PCR, lists solely in-frame clones and lacks some. The table lists roughly 200,000 clones, about 93% of them singletons, with roughly 1.6% in the top ten. Specimen: blood. The receptors here all came from a man aged 18 to 29 in good health.

This chain connects TRBV6-1 to TRBJ2-3; a possible D gene is TRBD1 (6 bases). This CDR3 is built from 16 residues. The V gene's germline CDR1 is MNHNS and CDR2 SASEGT. The V gene lost 3 bases and the J gene lost 1 base, with 14 bases spanning the gap. CDR3 loop: CASSDPRDIGTDTQYF. CDR3 DNA: TGTGCCAGCAGTGACCCCCGGGACATCGGCACAGATACGCAGTATTTT.

The J gene is TRBJ1-1, the V gene TRBV6-1; D remains unclear. Germline-derived CDR1 and CDR2 are MNHNS and SASEGT. V gave up 2 bases and J gave up 5 bases, with 12 bases separating them. The length of the CDR3 is 14 residues. CDR3 DNA sequence: TGTGCCAGCAGTGAAAATCGAGGCGGGACTGAAGCTTTCTTT. This encodes CASSENRGGTEAFF.

The chain links TRBV6-4 to TRBJ2-1; D is unresolved. This CDR3 is built from 13 residues. Deletions cut 5 bases from V and 8 bases from J, with 13 bases between. CDR1 is MRHNA, CDR2 SNTAGT, per germline. CDR3: CASSSDMTDEQFF. The CDR3 DNA is TGTGCCAGCAGTTCCGATATGACTGATGAGCAGTTCTTC.

V gene TRBV24-1 combines with J gene TRBJ1-1; the D gene is possibly TRBD1 (6 bases). The ends were cut back, 3 bases at V and 0 bases at J, with 13 bases in the middle. Germline lookup yields CDR1 KGHDR and CDR2 SFDVKD. The CDR3 runs to 16 residues. CDR3 sequence (DNA): TGTGCCACCAGTGATGCCAGGGGCCCTATGAACACTGAAGCTTTCTTT. Protein product: CATSDARGPMNTEAFF.

J is TRBJ1-1 and V is TRBV5-6; no definite D call. CDR1 SGHDT and CDR2 YYEEEE come from the germline V gene. The ends were cut back, 2 bases at V and 0 bases at J, with 8 bases in the middle. CDR3 length equals 14 residues. DNA for the CDR3: TGTGCCAGCAGCTTATTAACCTTGAACACTGAAGCTTTCTTT. Translated, it gives CASSLLTLNTEAFF. The variable domain in full, with the rest retrieved from reference TRBV5-6 and TRBJ1-1, is DAGVTQSPTHLIKTRGQQVTLRCSPKSGHDTVSWYQQALGQGPQFIFQYYEEEERQRGNFPDRFSGHQFPNYSSELNVNALLLGDSALYLCASSLLTLNTEAFFGQGTRLTVV.

This clone was seen only once. The chain joins TRBV18 to TRBJ2-4, with 7 bases that match TRBD2. V shed 4 bases, J shed 1 base, and the junction held 7 bases outside the gene matches. Germline V lookup: CDR1 KGHSH, CDR2 LQKENI. The CDR3 spans 16 residues. CDR3 coding DNA: TGTGCCAGCTCACACGAGAGAGCGGGGGCCAAAAACATTCAGTACTTC. It encodes CASSHERAGAKNIQYF.

The rearrangement joins TRBV6-2 or TRBV6-3 to TRBJ1-2; 9 nucleotides line up with TRBD1. J lost 8 bases, V lost 6 bases, and 16 bases had no gene match. CDR3 size: 16 residues. In germline, CDR1 is MNHEY, CDR2 SVGEGT. The CDR3 reads CASSSTSGTGRGGYTF. The CDR3 nucleotides are TGTGCCAGCAGCTCTACCTCCGGGACAGGGCGGGGAGGCTACACCTTC.

This clone was detected only once. The chain is built from TRBV5-1 and TRBJ2-7; no definite D call. This CDR3 has 14 amino acids. V lost 2 bases and J 3 bases, leaving 12 bases between the germline ends. Germline assignment: CDR1 SGHRS and CDR2 YFSETQ. The CDR3 DNA is TGCGCCAGCAGCTTTCAGGAAGGGCACTACGAGCAGTACTTC. Its translation is CASSFQEGHYEQYF.

This clone was recorded a few times. This chain joins TRBV21-1 and TRBJ2-3; the D call in the table, TRBD2, was not verified against the DNA. TRBV21-1 is an annotated pseudogene. The CDR3 runs to 16 residues. CDR3 amino acids: CASRTLSGGTRDTQYF. The CDR3 DNA sequence: TGTGCCAGCAGGACGCTAAGCGGGGGGACGAGAGATACGCAGTATTTT.

This rearrangement joins TRBV5-1 to TRBJ1-1, with TRBD1 as a possible D gene (6 bases). Germline V gene sequence: CDR1 SGHRS, CDR2 YFSETQ. V lost 3 bases, J lost 5 bases, and 11 bases lay in between. The CDR3 covers 13 residues. CDR3 sequence: CASSSQGRTEAFF. The CDR3 nucleotides are TGCGCCAGCAGCTCACAGGGTAGGACTGAAGCTTTCTTT. The entire variable domain, with the rest obtained from reference TRBV5-1 and TRBJ1-1, is as follows: KAGVTQTPRYLIKTRGQQVTLSCSPISGHRSVSWYQQTPGQGLQFLFEYFSETQRNKGNFPGRFSGRQFSNSRSEMNVSTLELGDSALYLCASSSQGRTEAFFGQGTRLTVV.

The CDR3 here is CASRREVGYNEQFF. The DNA of the CDR3 is TGCGCCAGCAGGAGGGAAGTTGGGTACAATGAGCAGTTCTTC. The rearrangement uses TRBV5-1 and TRBJ2-1, with TRBD2 as a possible D gene (5 bases). The V and J ends lost 5 bases and 4 bases respectively, with 13 bases between them. The V gene's germline CDR1 is SGHRS and CDR2 YFSETQ. The CDR3 consists of 14 residues.

This clone was counted between two and nine times. V is TRBV5-4 and J is TRBJ2-2; D gene ambiguous. The CDR3 loop spans 15 amino acids. The germline CDR1 and CDR2 sequences are SGHNT and YYREEE (reference sequence). V lost 3 bases and J lost 4, with 13 bases in between. CDR3 nucleotides: TGTGCCAGCAGCTCCACCCAGGTGGGCACCGGGGAGCTGTTTTTT. Translating gives CASSSTQVGTGELFF. The variable domain in full, completed from reference TRBV5-4 and TRBJ2-2, reads ETGVTQSPTHLIKTRGQQVTLRCSSQSGHNTVSWYQQALGQGPQFIFQYYREEENGRGNFPPRFSGLQFPNYSSELNVNALELDDSALYLCASSSTQVGTGELFFGEGSRLTVL.

This chain connects TRBV6-5 to TRBJ1-2; the D gene is possibly TRBD1 (6 bases). This CDR3 comprises 16 residues. The germline CDR1 and CDR2 sequences are MNHEY and SVGAGI. Trimming shortened V by 2 bases and J by 8 bases, and 21 bases separated the two germline ends. In DNA form, the CDR3 reads TGTGCCAGCAGTTACGCTCGACTGACAGGTTCGGGAGGCTACACCTTC. Protein product: CASSYARLTGSGGYTF.

The chain joins TRBV5-6 to TRBJ1-5, with a possible D match to TRBD1 (5 bases). V was pared by 2 bases and J by 0 bases, with 9 bases between. Per germline, CDR1 SGHDT and CDR2 YYEEEE. This CDR3 spans 15 amino acids. In nucleotides, the CDR3 is TGTGCCAGCAGCTTACAGGTTCTTAGCAATCAGCCCCAGCATTTT. It translates to CASSLQVLSNQPQHF.

This chain links TRBV10-3 with TRBJ1-1; 7 nucleotides line up with TRBD1. This CDR3 spans 13 amino acids. Germline V gene lookup returns CDR1 ENHRY and CDR2 SYGVKD. V shed 11 bases and J 1 base; nucleotides not matched to a gene: 7. CDR3 residues: CASGGQQNTEAFF. DNA of the CDR3: TGTGCCTCAGGGGGACAGCAGAACACTGAAGCTTTCTTT.

V is TRBV9 and J is TRBJ2-1; D is possibly TRBD1 (5 bases). V dropped 4 bases and J dropped 1 base, with 9 bases sitting between them. The CDR3 length is 14 residues. Germline V gene lookup returns CDR1 SGDLS and CDR2 YYNGEE. In DNA form, the CDR3 reads TGTGCCAGCAGCCTTACAGGATCCTACAATGAGCAGTTCTTC. Translating gives CASSLTGSYNEQFF.

The chain employs TRBV6-2 or TRBV6-3 and TRBJ2-4; D gene uncertain. The CDR3 has 14 amino acids. Looked up from germline, CDR1 is MNHEY and CDR2 is SVGEGT. V was trimmed by 4 bases and J by 1 base, leaving 8 bases between them. CDR3 sequence reads: CASSLSVAKNIQYF. CDR3 bases: TGTGCCAGCAGTTTATCGGTTGCCAAAAACATTCAGTACTTC.

V gene TRBV6-5 combines with J gene TRBJ1-1, with D possibly matching TRBD1 (5 bases). The V and J ends lost 10 bases and 2 bases respectively, with 14 bases between them. The CDR3 length is 13 residues. Germline V gene sequence: CDR1 MNHEY, CDR2 SVGAGI. CDR3 sequence: CATALGGNTEAFF. CDR3 coding DNA: TGTGCCACGGCCCTCGGGGGTAACACTGAAGCTTTCTTT.

The rearrangement joins TRBV6-5 to TRBJ2-1, with 9 bases aligning to TRBD1. The CDR3 is 14 amino acids. Germline V gene data show CDR1 as MNHEY and CDR2 as SVGAGI. V trimming: 7 bases; J trimming: 8 bases; junction bases outside the gene matches: 9. The DNA for the CDR3 is TGTGCCAGCACCCGGGACAGGGATTTTCATGAGCAGTTCTTC. Amino acids: CASTRDRDFHEQFF.

This chain uses TRBV7-8 with TRBJ1-2, with a tentative D call TRBD1 (6 bases). From germline, CDR1 is SGHVS and CDR2 FQNEAQ. Trimming removed 1 base at V and 5 bases at J, with 11 bases between. This CDR3 spans 14 amino acids. The CDR3 DNA follows: TGTGCCAGCAGCTTAGACAGGGACCGATATGGCTACACCTTC. Translation gives CASSLDRDRYGYTF.

The chain couples TRBV19 to TRBJ1-4; 7 nucleotides match TRBD1. There are 15 residues in the CDR3. From germline, CDR1 is LNHDA and CDR2 SQIVND (reference sequence). Losses at the gene ends were 8 bases for V and 3 bases for J; bases not matched to a gene: 9. For the CDR3, the DNA is TGTGCCAGTCGACTAACGGGACAGTCTAATGAAAAACTGTTTTTT. It is translated as CASRLTGQSNEKLFF.

V gene TRBV19 combines with J gene TRBJ2-7, with 12 bases lining up with TRBD2. This CDR3 spans 15 amino acids. Trimming removed 0 bases from V and 12 bases from J; junction bases left unmatched: 9. The germline CDR1 and CDR2 sequences are LNHDA and SQIVND (reference sequence). The CDR3 region is CASSIDRSSGGASYF. CDR3 nucleotide sequence: TGTGCCAGTAGTATAGATAGGTCTAGCGGGGGGGCATCGTACTTC.